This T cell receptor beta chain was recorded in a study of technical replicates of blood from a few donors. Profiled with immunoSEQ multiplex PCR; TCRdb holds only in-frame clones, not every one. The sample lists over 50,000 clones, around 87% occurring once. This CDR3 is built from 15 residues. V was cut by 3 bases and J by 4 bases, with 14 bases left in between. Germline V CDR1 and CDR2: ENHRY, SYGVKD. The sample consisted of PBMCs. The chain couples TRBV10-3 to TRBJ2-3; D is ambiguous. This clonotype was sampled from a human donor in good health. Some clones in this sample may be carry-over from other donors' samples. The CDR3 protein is CAISDFGHEPDTQYF. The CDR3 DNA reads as TGTGCCATCAGTGATTTTGGCCATGAACCAGATACGCAGTATTTT.